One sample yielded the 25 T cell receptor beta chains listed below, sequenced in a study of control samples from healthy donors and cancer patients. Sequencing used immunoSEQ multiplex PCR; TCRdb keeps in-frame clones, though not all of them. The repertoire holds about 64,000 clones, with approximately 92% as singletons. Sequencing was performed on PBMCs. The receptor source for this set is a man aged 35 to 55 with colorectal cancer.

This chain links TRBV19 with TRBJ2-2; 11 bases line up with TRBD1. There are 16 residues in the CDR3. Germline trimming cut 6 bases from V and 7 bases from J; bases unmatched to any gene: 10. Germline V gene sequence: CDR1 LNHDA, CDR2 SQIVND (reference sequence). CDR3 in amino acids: CASRGRTGGAGGELFF. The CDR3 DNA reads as TGTGCCAGTAGAGGCCGGACAGGGGGCGCCGGCGGGGAGCTGTTTTTT.

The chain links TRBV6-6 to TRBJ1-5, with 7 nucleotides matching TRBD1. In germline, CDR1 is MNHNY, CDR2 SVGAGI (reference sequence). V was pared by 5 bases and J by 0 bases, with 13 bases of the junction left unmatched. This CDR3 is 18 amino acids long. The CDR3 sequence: CASSRRGTDTNSNQPQHF. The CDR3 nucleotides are TGTGCCAGCAGTCGCCGGGGGACAGATACCAATAGCAATCAGCCCCAGCATTTT.

In DNA form, the CDR3 reads TGTGCCAGCAGGCGGACAGGGATTTATGGCTACACCTTC. Protein sequence: CASRRTGIYGYTF. The chain links TRBV27 to TRBJ1-2; 8 positions agree with TRBD1. From germline, CDR1 is MNHEY and CDR2 SMNVEV (reference sequence). V was clipped by 6 bases and J by 5 bases; unmatched bases: 5. The CDR3 has 13 amino acids.

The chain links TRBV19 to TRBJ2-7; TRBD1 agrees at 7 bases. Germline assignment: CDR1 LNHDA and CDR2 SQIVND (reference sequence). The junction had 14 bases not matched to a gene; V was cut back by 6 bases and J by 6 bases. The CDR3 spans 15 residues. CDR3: CASSPNRGYSFEQYF. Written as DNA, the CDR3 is TGTGCCAGTAGCCCCAACAGGGGTTACAGTTTCGAGCAGTACTTC.

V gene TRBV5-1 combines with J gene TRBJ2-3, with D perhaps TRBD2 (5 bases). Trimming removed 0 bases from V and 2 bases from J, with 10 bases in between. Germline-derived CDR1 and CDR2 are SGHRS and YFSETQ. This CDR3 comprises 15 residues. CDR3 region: CASSLVSGSTDTQYF. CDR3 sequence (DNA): TGCGCCAGCAGCTTGGTTTCGGGGTCCACAGATACGCAGTATTTT.

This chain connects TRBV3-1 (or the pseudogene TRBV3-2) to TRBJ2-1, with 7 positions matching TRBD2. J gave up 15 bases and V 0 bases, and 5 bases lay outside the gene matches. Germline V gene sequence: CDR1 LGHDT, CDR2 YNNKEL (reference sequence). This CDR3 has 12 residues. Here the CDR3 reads CASSQDRAGLFF. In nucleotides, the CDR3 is TGTGCCAGCAGCCAAGATCGAGCGGGGTTGTTCTTC.

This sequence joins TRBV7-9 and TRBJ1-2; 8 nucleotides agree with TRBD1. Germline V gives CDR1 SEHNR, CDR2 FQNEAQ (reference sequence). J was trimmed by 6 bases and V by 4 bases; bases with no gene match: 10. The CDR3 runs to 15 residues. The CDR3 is CASSYSLTGDNGYTF. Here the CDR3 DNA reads TGTGCCAGCAGCTACTCCCTGACAGGGGACAATGGCTACACCTTC.

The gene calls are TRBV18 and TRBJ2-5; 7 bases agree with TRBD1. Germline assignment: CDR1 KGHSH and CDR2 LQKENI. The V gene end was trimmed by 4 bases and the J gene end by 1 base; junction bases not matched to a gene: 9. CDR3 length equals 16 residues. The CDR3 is CASSRTGVAPQETQYF. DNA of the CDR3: TGTGCCAGCTCACGCACAGGGGTGGCGCCCCAAGAGACCCAGTACTTC.

CDR3 sequence reads: CASSRTPPETTYQETQYF. DNA of the CDR3: TGCGCCAGCAGTCGCACCCCGCCCGAGACCACTTACCAAGAGACCCAGTACTTC. The genes are TRBV5-1 and TRBJ2-5; D is unclear. V gave up 5 bases and J gave up 0 bases, with 23 bases separating them. This CDR3 comprises 18 residues. Germline assignment: CDR1 SGHRS and CDR2 YFSETQ.

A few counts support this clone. CDR3 bases: TGTGCCAGCAGCAACCAGGGTCTCGGAGAGACCCAGTACTTC. As protein: CASSNQGLGETQYF. The chain combines TRBV7-8 with TRBJ2-5; D possibly corresponds to TRBD1 (5 bases). The CDR3 is 14 residues long. CDR1 is SGHVS, CDR2 FQNEAQ, per germline. The V gene lost 5 bases and the J gene lost 4 bases, with 14 bases spanning the gap.

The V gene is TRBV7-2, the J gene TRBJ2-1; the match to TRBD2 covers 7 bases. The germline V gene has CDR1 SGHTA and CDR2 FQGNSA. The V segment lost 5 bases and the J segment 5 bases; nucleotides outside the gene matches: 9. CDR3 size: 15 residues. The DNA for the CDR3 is TGTGCCAGCAGCCACACCCGGGACTACCACAATGAGCAGTTCTTC. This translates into CASSHTRDYHNEQFF.

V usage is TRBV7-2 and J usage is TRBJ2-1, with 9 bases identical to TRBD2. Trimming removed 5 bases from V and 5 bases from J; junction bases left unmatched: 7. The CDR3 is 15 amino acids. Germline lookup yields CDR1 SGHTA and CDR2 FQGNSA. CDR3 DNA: TGTGCCAGCAGCCTTAGCGGGGGAAAAAACAATGAGCAGTTCTTC. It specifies CASSLSGGKNNEQFF.

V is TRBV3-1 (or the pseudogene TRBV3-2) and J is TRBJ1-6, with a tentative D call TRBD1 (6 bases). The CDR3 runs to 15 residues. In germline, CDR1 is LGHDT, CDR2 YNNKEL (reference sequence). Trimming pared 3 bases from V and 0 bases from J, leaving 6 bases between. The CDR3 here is CASSQDSSYNSPLHF. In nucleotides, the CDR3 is TGTGCCAGCAGCCAGGACAGCTCCTATAATTCACCCCTCCACTTT.

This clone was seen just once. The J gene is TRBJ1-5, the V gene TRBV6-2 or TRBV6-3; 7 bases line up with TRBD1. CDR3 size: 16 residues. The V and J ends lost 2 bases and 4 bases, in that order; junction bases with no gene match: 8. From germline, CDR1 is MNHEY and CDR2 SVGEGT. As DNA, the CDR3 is TGTGCCAGCAGTTACGGGACAGCGGGCGGGAATCAGCCCCAGCATTTT. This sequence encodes CASSYGTAGGNQPQHF.

The CDR3 DNA reads as TGTGCCTGGAGTGCCGGGTCCAGCCTCACAGATACGCAGTATTTT. Encoded protein: CAWSAGSSLTDTQYF. The chain links TRBV30 to TRBJ2-3; no definite D call. This CDR3 spans 15 amino acids. V was trimmed by 1 base and J by 2 bases, leaving 13 bases between them. The germline gives CDR1 GTSNPN, CDR2 SVGIG (reference sequence).

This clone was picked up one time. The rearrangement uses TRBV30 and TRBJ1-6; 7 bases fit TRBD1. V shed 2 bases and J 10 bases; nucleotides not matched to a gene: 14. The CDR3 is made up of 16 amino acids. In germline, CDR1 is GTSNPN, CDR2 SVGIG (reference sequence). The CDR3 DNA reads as TGTGCCTGGAGTTTCACAGGGGCTCCTCCTCGGTCACCCCTCCACTTT. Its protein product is CAWSFTGAPPRSPLHF.

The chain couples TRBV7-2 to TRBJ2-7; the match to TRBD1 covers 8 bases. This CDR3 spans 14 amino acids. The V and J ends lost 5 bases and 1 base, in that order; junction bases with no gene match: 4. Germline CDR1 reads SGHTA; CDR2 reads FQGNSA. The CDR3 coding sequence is TGTGCCAGCAGCCGGACAGGGCGGTCCTACGAGCAGTACTTC. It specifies CASSRTGRSYEQYF.

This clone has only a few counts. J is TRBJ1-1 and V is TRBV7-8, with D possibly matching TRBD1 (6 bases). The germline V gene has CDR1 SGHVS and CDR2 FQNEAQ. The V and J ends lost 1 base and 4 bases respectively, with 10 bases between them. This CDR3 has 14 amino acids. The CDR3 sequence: CASSLDLGGTEAFF. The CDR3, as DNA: TGTGCCAGCAGCTTAGATCTAGGGGGCACTGAAGCTTTCTTT.

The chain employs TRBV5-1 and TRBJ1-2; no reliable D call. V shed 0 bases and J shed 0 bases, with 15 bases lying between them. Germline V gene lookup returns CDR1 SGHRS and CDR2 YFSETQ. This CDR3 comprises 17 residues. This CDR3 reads CASSLGQQDQANYGYTF. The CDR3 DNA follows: TGCGCCAGCAGCTTGGGGCAGCAGGACCAAGCTAACTATGGCTACACCTTC.

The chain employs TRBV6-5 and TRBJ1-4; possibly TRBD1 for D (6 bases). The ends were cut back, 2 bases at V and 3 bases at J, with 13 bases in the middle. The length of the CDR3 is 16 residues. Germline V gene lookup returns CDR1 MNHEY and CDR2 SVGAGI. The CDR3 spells CASSYDQGLANEKLFF. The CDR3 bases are TGTGCCAGCAGTTACGACCAGGGGTTGGCTAATGAAAAACTGTTTTTT.

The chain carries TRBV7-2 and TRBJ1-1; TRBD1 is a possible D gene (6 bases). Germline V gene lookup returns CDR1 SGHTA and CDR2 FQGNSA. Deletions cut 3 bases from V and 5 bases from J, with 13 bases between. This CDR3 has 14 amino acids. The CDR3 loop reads CASSLGQGHTEAFF. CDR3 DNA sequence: TGTGCCAGCAGCTTGGGCCAGGGGCATACTGAAGCTTTCTTT.

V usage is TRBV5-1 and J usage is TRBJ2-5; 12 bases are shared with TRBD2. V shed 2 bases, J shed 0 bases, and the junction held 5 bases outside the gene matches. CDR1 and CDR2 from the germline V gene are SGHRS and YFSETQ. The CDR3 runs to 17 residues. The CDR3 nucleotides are TGCGCCAGCAGCTTTGGACTAGCGGGGATGTACCAAGAGACCCAGTACTTC. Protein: CASSFGLAGMYQETQYF.

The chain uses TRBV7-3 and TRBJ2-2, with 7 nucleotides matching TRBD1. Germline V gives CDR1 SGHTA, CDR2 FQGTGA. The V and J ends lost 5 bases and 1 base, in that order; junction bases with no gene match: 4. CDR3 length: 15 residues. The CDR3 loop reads CASSRTGLNTGELFF. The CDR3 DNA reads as TGTGCCAGCAGCCGGACAGGTTTGAACACCGGGGAGCTGTTTTTT.

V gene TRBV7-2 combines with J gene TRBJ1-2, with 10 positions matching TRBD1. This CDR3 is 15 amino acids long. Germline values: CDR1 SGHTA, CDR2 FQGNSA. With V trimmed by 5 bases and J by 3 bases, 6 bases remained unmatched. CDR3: CASSPRGQGDYGYTF. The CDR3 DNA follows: TGTGCCAGCAGCCCGAGAGGACAGGGGGACTATGGCTACACCTTC.

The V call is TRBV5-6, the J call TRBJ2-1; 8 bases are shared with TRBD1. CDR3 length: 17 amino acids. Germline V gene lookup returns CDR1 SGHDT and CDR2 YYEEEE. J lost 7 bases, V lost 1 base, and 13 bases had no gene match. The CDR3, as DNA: TGTGCCAGCAGCTTGCCCGAGTCGGCAGGGGGCATTAATGAGCAGTTCTTC. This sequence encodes CASSLPESAGGINEQFF.